The 4 T cell receptor beta chains below all came from one sample that was sequenced in a study of response to subunit inactivated influenza vaccine (dated by TCRdb to the late 2010s). The library relied on RT-PCR. Data came from an Illumina HiSeq 2500. The public sequencing data were trimmed at Q25 with fastp and processed into clonotypes with MiXCR by TCRdb, which kept only in-frame beta chains. CDR3 protein sequences are deduplicated, and each keeps its most common genes and DNA. The sample data list roughly 500,000 distinct CDR3 sequences, and less than 30% of these were observed just once. The ten largest clones add up to less than 2.5% of the sample. The sequenced sample was CD4+ T cells sorted from PBMCs, obtained more than 4 days after vaccination. The source of these receptors is a man between 45 and 60 years old who received an inactivated influenza vaccine. Donor details come from another sample of the same person, matched by shared clones.

This clonotype was detected a few times. The gene calls are TRBV7-7 and TRBJ2-1; TRBD2 matches 11 bases. CDR1 and CDR2 from the germline V gene are SSHAT and FNYEAQ (reference sequence). The CDR3 spans 15 residues. Trimming took 5 bases from V and 5 from J; bases not matched to a gene: 5. CDR3 in amino acids: CASSRGLAVDNEQFF. CDR3 DNA: TGTGCCAGCAGCAGGGGACTAGCGGTAGACAATGAGCAGTTCTTC.

This clonotype was seen repeatedly, ten times or more. The V gene is TRBV20-1, the J gene TRBJ2-4; a possible D gene is TRBD2 (5 bases). CDR3 length: 15 amino acids. V lost 6 bases and J lost 9, with 24 bases in between. Per the germline V gene, CDR1 is DFQATT and CDR2 is SNEGSKA (reference sequence). In DNA, the CDR3 is TGCAGTGCCTCCCTAGAGGGTTCGATTAACGGCATTCAGTACTTC. Protein: CSASLEGSINGIQYF.

The chain combines TRBV7-2 with TRBJ2-2, with D tentatively TRBD1 or TRBD2 (6 bases each). The V end lost 2 bases, the J end lost 5 bases, and 15 bases lay between the germline ends. The CDR3 contains 16 residues. Germline V gives CDR1 SGHTA, CDR2 FQGNSA. The CDR3 DNA follows: TGTGCCAGCAGCTTACTTATGGGGGCGGGGACCGGGGAGCTGTTTTTT. This codes for CASSLLMGAGTGELFF. The whole variable domain, filled in from reference TRBV7-2 and TRBJ2-2, reads GAGVSQSPSNKVTEKGKDVELRCDPISGHTALYWYRQSLGQGLEFLIYFQGNSAPDKSGLPSDRFSAERTGGSVSTLTIQRTQQEDSAVYLCASSLLMGAGTGELFFGEGSRLTVL.

This clonotype was detected once. This sequence joins TRBV6-5 and TRBJ2-1; D is possibly TRBD2 (6 bases). The CDR3 length is 14 residues. Germline CDR1 MNHEY, CDR2 SVGAGI. V was clipped by 2 bases and J by 7 bases, with 12 bases between them. The CDR3 DNA follows: TGTGCCAGCAGTTACCGTTATGGGAGGAATGAGCAGTTCTTC. Amino acids: CASSYRYGRNEQFF.